This T cell receptor beta chain stems from a study of T cell repertoires and Cas9 in healthy adults (dated by TCRdb to 2016 to 2019). Regarding the complete study: SpCas9-reactive T cells were characterized for multi-effector potency, cytotoxicity and lineage determination within the CD4 and CD8 compartments. Preexisting T cell immunity against the Streptococcus pyogenes Cas9 nuclease (SpCas9) used in CRISPR gene editing was examined in the study. Paper-wide results and their limitations: Proliferation and function of SpCas9-reactive effector T cells were reported to be mitigated in vitro by SpCas9-reactive regulatory T cells.

Libraries were constructed by the immunoSEQ multiplex PCR assay. Here the immuneACCESS table is served through TCRdb, limited to in-frame sequences with V and J called. Missing clones are a known gap in these copies; in checked studies unresolved V genes cover under half, and the rest lacks a known reason. This sample gives about 22,000 clones in total; more than 80% of them show up just once. The ten top clones hold around 1.5% of the sample. Healthy humans served as the donors. A word on this clone: Its target antigen remains unknown. Base qualities were left out, and no much larger clone turns up one base away.

V lost 3 bases and J lost 1 base; the stretch between them is 7 bases long. The CDR3, cysteine through phenylalanine, is 14 amino acids long. The DNA shown is the 42-base CDR3, in frame from base 1. CDR1 and CDR2, per the germline V gene (reference sequence), are LNHDA and SQIVND. The sequence was collected from a human donor in good health. Source material: CD4+ effector T cells (CD127+, CD25-, CD137-, CD154-) from PBMCs; culture status not recorded. This chain is built from TRBV19 and TRBJ1-3; the D gene cannot be resolved reliably. The DNA sequence is TGTGCCAGTAGTATGATCCAATCTGGAAACACCATATATTTT. It codes for CASSMIQSGNTIYF.